This passage covers 32 T cell receptor beta chains from one sample sequenced in a study of cytomegalovirus exposure and HLA in healthy donors. The PCR made use of 60 Vbeta and 13 Jbeta primers. Profiled with immunoSEQ multiplex PCR; TCRdb holds only in-frame clones, not every one. This sample has about 82,000 clones, with under 80% found just once. Source material: PBMCs. The receptor source for this set is a human donor in good health.

The chain has TRBV15 and TRBJ2-1; the D gene is possibly TRBD2 (7 bases). The CDR3 totals 15 residues. The V gene lost 4 bases and the J gene lost 8 bases, with 18 bases spanning the gap. Germline V CDR1 and CDR2: LNHNV, YYDKDF (reference sequence). The CDR3 is CATSIHPRGGYEQFF. In nucleotides, the CDR3 is TGTGCCACCAGCATCCATCCTAGGGGGGGGTATGAGCAGTTCTTC.

The chain has TRBV29-1 and TRBJ2-5, with 7 bases matching TRBD2. The CDR3 has 13 amino acids. The junction had 3 bases not matched to a gene; V was cut back by 0 bases and J by 5 bases. Germline V gene lookup returns CDR1 SQVTM and CDR2 ANQGSEA. The DNA for the CDR3 is TGCAGCGTTGAAGAGGGGGGAGGGGAGACCCAGTACTTC. Amino acids: CSVEEGGGETQYF.

V gene TRBV4-1 combines with J gene TRBJ1-5, with 7 bases aligning to TRBD1. Germline CDR1 MGHRA, CDR2 YSYEKL. The CDR3 has 16 amino acids. The junction had 8 bases not matched to a gene; V was cut back by 4 bases and J by 2 bases. The CDR3 nucleotides are TGCGCCAGCAGCCTAAACGACGGACAGGGCAATCAGCCCCAGCATTTT. Protein: CASSLNDGQGNQPQHF.

The chain has TRBV25-1 and TRBJ2-5, with 7 bases aligning to TRBD2. Unmatched junction bases numbered 4, after V lost 0 bases and J lost 3 bases. Germline CDR1 reads MGHDK; CDR2 reads SYGVNS. The length of the CDR3 is 15 residues. The chain's CDR3 is CASSEYGLAEETQYF. CDR3 bases: TGTGCCAGCAGTGAATATGGGCTAGCGGAAGAGACCCAGTACTTC.

The rearrangement links TRBV4-3 to TRBJ1-5, with TRBD1 as a possible D gene (6 bases). Germline V CDR1 and CDR2: LGHNA, YSLEER. Trimming stripped 4 bases from V and 5 bases from J, with 15 bases between. The CDR3 consists of 15 residues. CDR3 DNA sequence: TGCGCCAGCAGCCGAGACGCAGGGGTATATCAGCCCCAGCATTTT. Its translation is CASSRDAGVYQPQHF.

The gene calls are TRBV6-5 and TRBJ1-2, with 8 bases aligning to TRBD1. Germline trimming cut 6 bases from V and 4 bases from J; bases unmatched to any gene: 10. Germline V gene lookup returns CDR1 MNHEY and CDR2 SVGAGI. CDR3 length equals 15 residues. The CDR3 coding sequence is TGTGCCAGCAGCGCCGACAGGGGTTCCGTCTATGGCTACACCTTC. This encodes CASSADRGSVYGYTF.

This rearrangement joins TRBV7-9 to TRBJ1-3; 7 nucleotides align to TRBD1. The CDR3 contains 17 residues. The germline V gene has CDR1 SEHNR and CDR2 FQNEAQ (reference sequence). J lost 5 bases, V lost 4 bases, and 14 bases had no gene match. The CDR3 here is CASSSPRRQGQRNTIYF. Written as DNA, the CDR3 is TGTGCCAGCAGCTCTCCACGCCGACAGGGCCAACGAAACACCATATATTTT.

The CDR3 reads CSVEEIAGDTQYF. In DNA form, the CDR3 reads TGCAGCGTTGAAGAAATAGCGGGAGATACGCAGTATTTT. The genes are TRBV29-1 and TRBJ2-3; 7 bases map to TRBD2. V dropped 0 bases and J dropped 5; count of bases not matched to a gene: 2. This CDR3 comprises 13 residues. The germline gives CDR1 SQVTM, CDR2 ANQGSEA.

The genes are TRBV10-3 and TRBJ1-2, with D unresolved. CDR3 length: 14 amino acids. From germline, CDR1 is ENHRY and CDR2 SYGVKD. The V end lost 11 bases, the J end lost 0 bases, and 16 bases lay between the germline ends. CDR3 loop: CAVSTGSANYGYTF. The CDR3 region has the DNA TGTGCCGTATCGACGGGGTCAGCTAACTATGGCTACACCTTC.

The chain combines TRBV15 with TRBJ2-7; 8 bases map to TRBD1. There are 14 residues in the CDR3. The trim removed 3 bases at V and 4 bases at J, leaving 5 bases unmatched. Germline V gene lookup returns CDR1 LNHNV and CDR2 YYDKDF (reference sequence). The CDR3 sequence is CATSRGQASYEQYF. CDR3 sequence (DNA): TGTGCCACCAGCAGGGGACAGGCCTCATACGAGCAGTACTTC.

V usage is TRBV27 and J usage is TRBJ2-2, with a tentative D call TRBD2 (6 bases). This CDR3 has 16 amino acids. Germline V gene sequence: CDR1 MNHEY, CDR2 SMNVEV (reference sequence). The V and J ends lost 7 bases and 1 base respectively, with 16 bases between them. The CDR3 region is CASTSQSGVNTGELFF. The CDR3 DNA follows: TGTGCCAGCACCTCCCAGTCGGGGGTGAACACCGGGGAGCTGTTTTTT.

The rearrangement joins TRBV7-2 to TRBJ2-5, with D possibly matching TRBD2 (5 bases). The V gene's germline CDR1 is SGHTA and CDR2 FQGNSA. The CDR3 extends over 14 amino acids. V was trimmed by 1 base and J by 4 bases, leaving 10 bases between them. The CDR3 nucleotides read TGTGCCAGCAGCTTAGGCGGGTCGGGAGAGACCCAGTACTTC. Protein product: CASSLGGSGETQYF. Supplemented by reference TRBV7-2 and TRBJ2-5, the full variable domain reads GAGVSQSPSNKVTEKGKDVELRCDPISGHTALYWYRQSLGQGLEFLIYFQGNSAPDKSGLPSDRFSAERTGGSVSTLTIQRTQQEDSAVYLCASSLGGSGETQYFGPGTRLLVL.

This clone was counted a single time. This chain joins TRBV5-1 and TRBJ1-2; 10 bases map to TRBD1. Looked up from germline, CDR1 is SGHRS and CDR2 is YFSETQ. Trimming took 6 bases from V and 2 from J; bases not matched to a gene: 4. This CDR3 is built from 14 residues. CDR3 nucleotides: TGCGCCAGCACCGGACAGGGGGGCAACTATGGCTACACCTTC. Amino acids: CASTGQGGNYGYTF.

There are a few counts of this clone. This CDR3 is also generated by other DNA sequences in the sample. The chain couples TRBV11-2 to TRBJ2-7, with 10 bases fitting TRBD1. CDR1 and CDR2 (germline): SGHAT, FQNNGV. The CDR3 sequence is 15 residues long. V shed 5 bases and J 3 bases; nucleotides not matched to a gene: 7. The CDR3 DNA sequence: TGTGCCAGCAGCAGCAGGGGACAGGGGCGCTACGAGCAGTACTTC. Amino acid sequence: CASSSRGQGRYEQYF.

V gene TRBV6-5 combines with J gene TRBJ1-2; D is perhaps TRBD1 (6 bases). Trimming stripped 0 bases from V and 3 bases from J, with 14 bases between. Germline CDR1 reads MNHEY; CDR2 reads SVGAGI. This CDR3 has 16 amino acids. The CDR3 protein is CASSYSRAGDHYGYTF. CDR3 nucleotide sequence: TGTGCCAGCAGTTACTCGCGGGCAGGGGACCACTATGGCTACACCTTC.

This clone showed up just once. The chain joins TRBV29-1 to TRBJ2-7, with TRBD1 matching 7 bases. The CDR3 totals 14 residues. The V segment lost 7 bases and the J segment 3 bases; nucleotides outside the gene matches: 12. Germline CDR1 is SQVTM and CDR2 is ANQGSEA. This CDR3 reads CSAEVGTENYEQYF. CDR3 nucleotides: TGCAGCGCAGAGGTGGGGACAGAAAACTACGAGCAGTACTTC.

This chain uses TRBV10-3 with TRBJ1-2; the D gene is possibly TRBD1 (5 bases). The CDR3 has 12 amino acids. Trimming removed 7 bases at V and 2 bases at J, with 8 bases between. Per the germline V gene, CDR1 is ENHRY and CDR2 is SYGVKD. The CDR3 bases are TGTGCCATCACGGCAGGGAACTATGGCTACACCTTC. This encodes CAITAGNYGYTF.

V is TRBV7-2 and J is TRBJ1-3; no clear D gene. Germline lookup yields CDR1 SGHTA and CDR2 FQGNSA. The ends were cut back, 5 bases at V and 2 bases at J, with 10 bases in the middle. The CDR3 runs to 14 residues. CDR3 nucleotides: TGTGCCAGCAGCCCGGGGATGGCTGGAAACACCATATATTTT. It yields the protein CASSPGMAGNTIYF.

On this clone: It is likely a read error, because the conserved phenylalanine at the end of the CDR3 is missing. It is unclear where the CDR3 begins or ends on the DNA, so no DNA is shown, and the CDR3 is as TCRdb lists it. The chain combines TRBV27 with TRBJ2-4; no DNA check was done on the table's D call, TRBD1. Germline assignment: CDR1 MNHEY and CDR2 SMNVEV (reference sequence). Both ends counted, the CDR3 spans 8 residues. CDR3 residues: CASSLEGA.

This clone was picked up a small number of times. The genes are TRBV5-1 and TRBJ2-2, with TRBD1 identical over 7 bases. This CDR3 contains 15 residues. The germline CDR1 and CDR2 sequences are SGHRS and YFSETQ. The V gene end was trimmed by 0 bases and the J gene end by 4 bases; junction bases not matched to a gene: 3. The CDR3 DNA follows: TGCGCCAGCAGCTTGGAGGGGGCGAGCACCGGGGAGCTGTTTTTT. This codes for CASSLEGASTGELFF.

This clone was detected only once. The rearrangement links TRBV21-1 to TRBJ1-1. TRBV21-1 is a pseudogene segment. CDR3 length: 12 residues. CDR3 nucleotides: TGTGCCAGCACCGCGGGGACTCGAGAAACTTTCTTT. This encodes CASTAGTRETFF.

The chain is built from TRBV5-1 and TRBJ1-1; possible D gene TRBD1, 5 bases. V gave up 0 bases and J gave up 5 bases, with 14 bases separating them. The CDR3 is 15 residues long. Germline CDR1 reads SGHRS; CDR2 reads YFSETQ. CDR3 protein: CASSLDGQGYTEAFF. DNA for the CDR3: TGCGCCAGCAGCTTGGACGGCCAGGGTTATACTGAAGCTTTCTTT.

The chain employs TRBV4-3 and TRBJ1-4; D is unclear. Trimming stripped 0 bases from V and 3 bases from J, with 14 bases between. Looked up from germline, CDR1 is LGHNA and CDR2 is YSLEER. The CDR3 is 17 residues long. The chain's CDR3 is CASSQEIILSANEKLFF. The CDR3 coding sequence is TGCGCCAGCAGCCAAGAAATTATCCTGTCGGCTAATGAAAAACTGTTTTTT.

The CDR3 spells CASSFSITGANTEAFF. The CDR3 DNA sequence: TGTGCCAGCAGTTTCTCAATCACAGGGGCGAACACTGAAGCTTTCTTT. The J gene is TRBJ1-1, the V gene TRBV25-1; 7 bases align to TRBD1. Germline V CDR1 and CDR2: MGHDK, SYGVNS. V gave up 5 bases and J gave up 1 base; unmatched junction bases: 10. This CDR3 has 16 residues.

The V and J genes are TRBV7-9 and TRBJ2-2; D is ambiguous. Trimming cost V 8 bases and J 3 bases, with 16 bases left between them. Germline-derived CDR1 and CDR2 are SEHNR and FQNEAQ (reference sequence). This CDR3 has 15 residues. This CDR3 is CASPLRRADTGELFF. CDR3 nucleotides: TGTGCCAGCCCCCTGCGTCGAGCCGACACCGGGGAGCTGTTTTTT.

The V gene is TRBV5-1, the J gene TRBJ2-5, with 9 positions matching TRBD1. This CDR3 has 13 residues. Trimming removed 0 bases from V and 8 bases from J; junction bases left unmatched: 2. CDR1 is SGHRS and CDR2 is YFSETQ in the germline V gene. In DNA form, the CDR3 reads TGCGCCAGCAGCTTGGTGGACAGGGGAACCCAGTACTTC. Its protein is CASSLVDRGTQYF.

The J gene is TRBJ2-5, the V gene TRBV18; TRBD1 aligns across 7 bases. CDR1 and CDR2 from the germline V gene are KGHSH and LQKENI. With V trimmed by 4 bases and J by 4 bases, 3 bases remained unmatched. This CDR3 contains 13 residues. The CDR3 region is CASSQTGRETQYF. The CDR3 DNA follows: TGTGCCAGCTCACAGACAGGGAGAGAGACCCAGTACTTC.

A word on this clone: The sample contains more than one DNA sequence encoding this CDR3. The rearrangement uses TRBV5-6 and TRBJ1-5; possible D gene TRBD1, 5 bases. The length of the CDR3 is 16 residues. Germline CDR1 and CDR2: SGHDT and YYEEEE. V lost 0 bases and J lost 2, with 12 bases in between. CDR3 nucleotides: TGTGCCAGCAGCTTGGGTGGGGGAGGTGGCAATCAGCCCCAGCATTTT. Protein product: CASSLGGGGGNQPQHF.

V usage is TRBV5-1 and J usage is TRBJ1-1, with 7 positions matching TRBD1. J gave up 4 bases and V 1 base, and 4 bases lay outside the gene matches. CDR3 length equals 14 residues. From germline, CDR1 is SGHRS and CDR2 YFSETQ. This CDR3 is CASSLTGAGTEAFF. For the CDR3, the DNA is TGCGCCAGCAGCTTGACAGGGGCGGGCACTGAAGCTTTCTTT.

About this clone: The junction departs from germline at one end; a sequencing error may be responsible. The V and J genes are TRBV19 and TRBJ1-5, with 8 bases lining up with TRBD1. Germline V gene sequence: CDR1 LNHDA, CDR2 SQIVND (reference sequence). The CDR3 consists of 17 residues. The DNA for the CDR3 is TGTGCCAGTAGTTTCAGGGGGCGCGGGTTTAGCAATCAGCCCCAGAATTTT. Protein: CASSFRGRGFSNQPQNF.

This clone was detected only a few times. The genes are TRBV11-2 and TRBJ2-2; 9 positions agree with TRBD1. CDR1 and CDR2 from the germline V gene are SGHAT and FQNNGV. The CDR3 loop spans 15 amino acids. With V trimmed by 5 bases and J by 7 bases, 8 bases remained unmatched. CDR3 sequence reads: CASSPGTGLGGELFF. The CDR3 DNA reads TGTGCCAGCAGCCCCGGGACAGGGCTCGGCGGGGAGCTGTTTTTT.

This sequence joins TRBV5-6 and TRBJ2-3, with D unclear. V lost 6 bases and J 5 bases, leaving 13 bases between the germline ends. The CDR3 covers 13 residues. Germline CDR1 is SGHDT and CDR2 is YYEEEE. The CDR3 sequence is CASKVPAGDTQYF. CDR3 DNA: TGTGCCAGCAAGGTTCCCGCAGGAGATACGCAGTATTTT.